One sample yielded the 20 T cell receptor beta chains listed below, sequenced in a study of Tregs in tolerant kidney transplant recipients. Related graft donors supplied nonmyeloablative bone marrow transplants, and mixed chimerism was transient. TCRdb's copy holds only in-frame clones and misses some; the assay was immunoSEQ multiplex PCR. The sample records 90,000 or so clones, under 95% being singletons. This sample comprised CD4+ T cells from blood (PBMCs), obtained 12 months after the transplant. The receptors come from a human patient who received a combined kidney and bone marrow transplant. Some T cells may arise from the graft donor.

The chain is built from TRBV5-1 and TRBJ1-5, with D possibly TRBD1 on 6 matching bases. The germline V gene has CDR1 SGHRS and CDR2 YFSETQ. CDR3 length: 13 residues. Trimming took off 5 bases at V and 5 bases at J, with 11 bases between the two ends. Here the CDR3 DNA reads TGCGCCAGCAGACAGGGACCAGATCAGCCCCAGCATTTT. Its translation: CASRQGPDQPQHF.

Only a few counts were recorded for this clone. The genes are TRBV10-3 and TRBJ2-7, with a tentative D call TRBD2 (5 bases). This CDR3 contains 13 residues. Trimming left V 2 bases short and J 6 bases short, with 11 bases between. Per germline, CDR1 ENHRY and CDR2 SYGVKD. The CDR3 bases are TGTGCCATCAGTGAGGCGGCAGGAGGCGAGCAGTACTTC. Translating gives CAISEAAGGEQYF.

The gene calls are TRBV7-9 and TRBJ2-7; D not certain. This CDR3 comprises 12 residues. The V gene's germline CDR1 is SEHNR and CDR2 FQNEAQ (reference sequence). V lost 2 bases and J 4 bases, leaving 6 bases between the germline ends. Here the CDR3 DNA reads TGTGCCAGCAGCTTAACGGGTTACGAGCAGTACTTC. Translating gives CASSLTGYEQYF.

This chain uses TRBV19 with TRBJ2-3, with 12 bases that match TRBD1. This CDR3 contains 16 residues. V lost 5 bases to trimming and J lost 1 base; unmatched junction nucleotides: 4. CDR1 LNHDA and CDR2 SQIVND come from the germline V gene (reference sequence). CDR3 loop: CASSQGTGGGTDTQYF. The CDR3 DNA reads TGTGCCAGTAGTCAAGGGACAGGGGGCGGCACAGATACGCAGTATTTT.

The chain employs TRBV7-6 and TRBJ1-1; 11 bases align to TRBD1. The germline gives CDR1 SGHVS, CDR2 FNYEAQ. The CDR3 covers 15 residues. The ends lost 3 bases at V and 4 bases at J; junction bases unmatched: 4. CDR3: CASSFSGQGATEAFF. The DNA of the CDR3 is TGTGCCAGCAGCTTTAGTGGACAGGGGGCCACTGAAGCTTTCTTT.

This clone was seen a single time. The genes are TRBV10-3 and TRBJ2-3; 14 bases align to TRBD2. Germline CDR1 and CDR2: ENHRY and SYGVKD. V trimming: 0 bases; J trimming: 4 bases; junction bases outside the gene matches: 3. The CDR3 runs 17 residues. This chain's CDR3 is CAISESRLAGGADTQYF. The DNA for the CDR3 is TGTGCCATCAGTGAGTCACGACTAGCGGGAGGGGCAGATACGCAGTATTTT.

This chain links TRBV5-4 with TRBJ2-5; tentative D call: TRBD1 (5 bases). The CDR3 contains 15 residues. V was clipped by 8 bases and J by 0 bases, with 17 bases between them. Germline values: CDR1 SGHNT, CDR2 YYREEE (reference sequence). The DNA for the CDR3 is TGTGCCAGTACTAACAGGCAAACGAACCAAGAGACCCAGTACTTC. This codes for CASTNRQTNQETQYF.

The genes are TRBV29-1 and TRBJ1-1, with 7 bases lining up with TRBD1. The CDR3 is 13 amino acids. The V gene's germline CDR1 is SQVTM and CDR2 ANQGSEA. After removal of 5 bases from V and 2 bases from J, the junction contained 5 bases not matched to a gene. The CDR3 DNA reads TGCAGCGTTATAGGACAGGAAAACACTGAAGCTTTCTTT. It encodes CSVIGQENTEAFF.

The chain combines TRBV27 with TRBJ2-3, with D possibly matching TRBD1 (5 bases). This CDR3 spans 14 amino acids. Germline loops: CDR1 MNHEY, CDR2 SMNVEV (reference sequence). The V gene lost 6 bases and the J gene lost 5 bases, with 15 bases spanning the gap. CDR3 region: CASSISGFRDTQYF. The CDR3 region has the DNA TGTGCCAGCAGCATTTCAGGGTTTAGAGATACGCAGTATTTT.

The genes are TRBV28 and TRBJ2-4; 7 bases are shared with TRBD1. The CDR3 spans 16 residues. Germline CDR1 reads MDHEN; CDR2 reads SYDVKM. J was trimmed by 0 bases and V by 6 bases; bases with no gene match: 8. CDR3 loop: CASSATGSQAKNIQYF. CDR3 sequence (DNA): TGTGCCAGCAGCGCGACAGGGAGTCAAGCCAAAAACATTCAGTACTTC.

This sequence joins TRBV7-9 and TRBJ1-2; TRBD1 matches at 7 bases. The CDR3 totals 15 residues. J was trimmed by 1 base and V by 5 bases; bases with no gene match: 7. The germline V gene encodes CDR1 SEHNR and CDR2 FQNEAQ (reference sequence). CDR3 region: CASSQRTGSNYGYTF. In DNA, the CDR3 is TGTGCCAGCAGCCAAAGGACAGGCAGTAACTATGGCTACACCTTC.

This clone has just one count. One junction end does not reproduce the germline sequence, and a read error may be involved. This chain connects TRBV5-1 to TRBJ1-2; D gene ambiguous. This CDR3 is 11 amino acids long. Germline V lookup: CDR1 SGHRS, CDR2 YFSETQ. CDR3 region: CASSLAGSVYF. CDR3 DNA: TGCGCCAGCAGCTTGGCCGGGTCAGTTTACTTC.

The genes are TRBV4-3 and TRBJ2-7, with 9 bases lining up with TRBD1. The germline V gene has CDR1 LGHNA and CDR2 YSLEER. The CDR3 extends over 14 amino acids. J gave up 3 bases and V 3 bases, and 3 bases lay outside the gene matches. The CDR3, as DNA: TGCGCCAGCAGCCAGACGGACAGGGGCTACGAGCAGTACTTC. Translated, it gives CASSQTDRGYEQYF.

The chain couples TRBV6-8 to TRBJ2-7; a possible D gene is TRBD2 (5 bases). The CDR3 consists of 14 residues. V lost 7 bases, J lost 1 base, and 14 bases lay in between. Per germline, CDR1 MNHGY and CDR2 SAAAGT. CDR3 nucleotides: TGTGCCAGCAATCCTAGTCGGGATTCCTACGAGCAGTACTTC. It codes for CASNPSRDSYEQYF.

This clone came up once. The chain is built from TRBV10-2 and TRBJ2-1; 7 nucleotides match TRBD1. Germline V gene data show CDR1 as WSHSY and CDR2 as SAAADI. V trimming: 1 base; J trimming: 15 bases; junction bases outside the gene matches: 6. The CDR3 runs 12 residues. In nucleotides, the CDR3 is TGCGCCAGCAGTGAGTGGAGACAGGGCCCGTTCTTC. Translated: CASSEWRQGPFF.

J is TRBJ2-3 and V is TRBV13; D unresolved. Germline V CDR1 and CDR2: PRHDT, FYEKMQ (reference sequence). V lost 2 bases, J lost 3 bases, and 12 bases lay in between. The CDR3 runs 15 residues. CDR3 residues: CASSLPGSRTDTQYF. CDR3 DNA sequence: TGTGCCAGCAGCTTACCAGGTTCAAGAACAGATACGCAGTATTTT.

The rearrangement uses TRBV27 and TRBJ1-1, with D perhaps matching TRBD1 (5 bases). CDR3 length: 12 amino acids. In germline, CDR1 is MNHEY, CDR2 SMNVEV (reference sequence). V shed 2 bases and J shed 5 bases, with 6 bases lying between them. The CDR3 region is CASSLKGTEAFF. The CDR3 nucleotides are TGTGCCAGCAGTTTAAAGGGGACTGAAGCTTTCTTT.

The chain has TRBV11-2 and TRBJ1-2; D not certain. CDR3 length equals 13 residues. Trimming took off 3 bases at V and 4 bases at J, with 9 bases between the two ends. The germline CDR1 and CDR2 sequences are SGHAT and FQNNGV. CDR3 sequence: CASSFGESYGYTF. CDR3 bases: TGTGCCAGCAGCTTCGGGGAGAGCTATGGCTACACCTTC.

The chain carries TRBV19 and TRBJ2-1; TRBD2 matches at 16 bases. The V segment lost 8 bases and the J segment 9 bases; nucleotides outside the gene matches: 1. The CDR3 spans 13 residues. CDR1 and CDR2 (germline): LNHDA, SQIVND (reference sequence). Written as DNA, the CDR3 is TGTGCCAGTGGGACTAGCGGGAGGGGTGAGCAGTTCTTC. Protein sequence: CASGTSGRGEQFF.

This sequence joins TRBV5-1 and TRBJ2-3; D may be TRBD1 (6 bases). CDR1 and CDR2 from the germline V gene are SGHRS and YFSETQ. V lost 4 bases and J lost 2, with 20 bases in between. The CDR3 is 17 amino acids. The CDR3 loop is CASSAPQGLLVTDTQYF. Here the CDR3 DNA reads TGCGCCAGCAGCGCGCCACAGGGCCTCCTTGTCACAGATACGCAGTATTTT.